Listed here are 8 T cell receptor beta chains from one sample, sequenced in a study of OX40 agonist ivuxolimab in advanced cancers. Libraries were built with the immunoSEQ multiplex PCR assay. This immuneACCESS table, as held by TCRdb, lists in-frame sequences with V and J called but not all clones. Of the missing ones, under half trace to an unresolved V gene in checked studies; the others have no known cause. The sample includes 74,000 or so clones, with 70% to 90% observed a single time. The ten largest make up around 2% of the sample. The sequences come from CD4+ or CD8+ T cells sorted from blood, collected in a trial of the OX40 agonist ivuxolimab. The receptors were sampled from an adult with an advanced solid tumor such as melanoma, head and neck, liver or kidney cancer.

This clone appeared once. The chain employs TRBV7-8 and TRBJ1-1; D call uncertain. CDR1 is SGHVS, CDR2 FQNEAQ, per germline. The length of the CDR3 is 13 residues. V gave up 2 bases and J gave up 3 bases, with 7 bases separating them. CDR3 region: CASSLNSDTEAFF. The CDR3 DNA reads TGTGCCAGCAGCTTAAATAGCGACACTGAAGCTTTCTTT.

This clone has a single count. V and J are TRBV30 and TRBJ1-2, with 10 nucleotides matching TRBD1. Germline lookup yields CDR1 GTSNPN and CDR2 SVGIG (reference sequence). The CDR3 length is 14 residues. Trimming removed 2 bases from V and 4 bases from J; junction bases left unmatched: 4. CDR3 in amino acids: CAWSRTGGSYGYTF. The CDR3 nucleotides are TGTGCCTGGAGTCGGACAGGGGGAAGCTATGGCTACACCTTC.

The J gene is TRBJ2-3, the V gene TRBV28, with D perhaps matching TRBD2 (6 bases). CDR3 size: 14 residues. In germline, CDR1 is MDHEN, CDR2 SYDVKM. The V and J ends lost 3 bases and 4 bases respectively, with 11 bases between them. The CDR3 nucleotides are TGTGCCAGCAGTTTGGGACTCCCCGCAGATACGCAGTATTTT. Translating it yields CASSLGLPADTQYF. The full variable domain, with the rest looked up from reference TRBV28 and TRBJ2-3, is DVKVTQSSRYLVKRTGEKVFLECVQDMDHENMFWYRQDPGLGLRLIYFSYDVKMKEKGDIPEGYSVSREKKERFSLILESASTNQTSMYLCASSLGLPADTQYFGPGTRLTVL.

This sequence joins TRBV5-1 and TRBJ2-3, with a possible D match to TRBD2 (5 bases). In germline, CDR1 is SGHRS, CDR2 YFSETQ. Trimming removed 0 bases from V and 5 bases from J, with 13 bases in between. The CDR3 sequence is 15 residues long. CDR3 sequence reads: CASSLAHRAGDTQYF. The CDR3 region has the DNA TGCGCCAGCAGCTTGGCCCATCGGGCGGGAGATACGCAGTATTTT.

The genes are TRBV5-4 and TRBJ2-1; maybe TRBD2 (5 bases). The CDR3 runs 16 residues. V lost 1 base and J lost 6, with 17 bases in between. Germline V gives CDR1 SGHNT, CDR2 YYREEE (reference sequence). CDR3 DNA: TGTGCCAGCAGCTTGACGGAGTTCCGGGATGGCAATGAGCAGTTCTTC. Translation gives CASSLTEFRDGNEQFF.

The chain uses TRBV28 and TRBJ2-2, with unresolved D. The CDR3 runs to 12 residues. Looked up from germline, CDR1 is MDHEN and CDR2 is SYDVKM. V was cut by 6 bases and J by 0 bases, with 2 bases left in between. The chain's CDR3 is CASSSNTGELFF. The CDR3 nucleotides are TGTGCCAGCAGCTCGAACACCGGGGAGCTGTTTTTT. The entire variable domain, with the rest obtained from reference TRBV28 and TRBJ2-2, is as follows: DVKVTQSSRYLVKRTGEKVFLECVQDMDHENMFWYRQDPGLGLRLIYFSYDVKMKEKGDIPEGYSVSREKKERFSLILESASTNQTSMYLCASSSNTGELFFGEGSRLTVL.

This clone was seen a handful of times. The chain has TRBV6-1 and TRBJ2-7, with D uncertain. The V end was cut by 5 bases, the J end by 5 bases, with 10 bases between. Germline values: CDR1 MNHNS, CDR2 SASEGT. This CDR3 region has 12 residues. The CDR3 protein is CASSPHRDEQYF. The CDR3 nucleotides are TGTGCCAGCAGTCCCCATCGGGACGAGCAGTACTTC.

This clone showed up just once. The CDR3 region is CASSLDLGGGEKLFF. CDR3 nucleotides: TGTGCCAGCAGCTTAGATTTAGGGGGCGGTGAAAAACTGTTTTTT. The V gene is TRBV7-9, the J gene TRBJ1-4, with 7 positions matching TRBD1. Germline V lookup: CDR1 SEHNR, CDR2 FQNEAQ (reference sequence). This CDR3 contains 15 residues. The J segment lost 7 bases and the V segment lost 1 base, leaving 6 bases of the junction unmatched. The complete variable domain, with remaining parts taken from reference TRBV7-9 and TRBJ1-4, reads DTGVSQNPRHKITKRGQNVTFRCDPISEHNRLYWYRQTLGQGPEFLTYFQNEAQLEKSRLLSDRFSAERPKGSFSTLEIQRTEQGDSAMYLCASSLDLGGGEKLFFGSGTQLSVL.